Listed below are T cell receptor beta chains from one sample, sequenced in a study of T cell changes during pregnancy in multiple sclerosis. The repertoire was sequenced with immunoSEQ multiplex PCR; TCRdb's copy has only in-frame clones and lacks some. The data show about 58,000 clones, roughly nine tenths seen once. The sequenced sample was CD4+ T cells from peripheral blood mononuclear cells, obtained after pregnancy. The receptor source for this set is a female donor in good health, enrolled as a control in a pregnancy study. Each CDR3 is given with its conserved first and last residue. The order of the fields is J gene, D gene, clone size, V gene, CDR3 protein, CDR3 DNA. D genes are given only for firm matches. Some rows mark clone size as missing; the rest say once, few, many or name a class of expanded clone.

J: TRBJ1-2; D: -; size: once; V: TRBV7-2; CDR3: CASRPRASDLTRGYGYTF; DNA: TGTGCCAGCAGACCACGAGCCTCGGACTTAACCCGGGGCTATGGCTACACCTTC
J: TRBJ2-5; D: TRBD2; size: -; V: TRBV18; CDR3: CASPASGVAETQYF; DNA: TGTGCCAGCCCTGCTAGCGGGGTGGCAGAGACCCAGTACTTC
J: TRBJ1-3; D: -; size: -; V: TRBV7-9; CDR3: CASSLWNPQDGNTIYF; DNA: TGTGCCAGCAGCTTATGGAACCCACAGGATGGAAACACCATATATTTT
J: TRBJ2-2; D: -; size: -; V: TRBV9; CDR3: CASSVIGRGNTGELFF; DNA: TGTGCCAGCAGCGTAATTGGAAGGGGGAACACCGGGGAGCTGTTTTTT
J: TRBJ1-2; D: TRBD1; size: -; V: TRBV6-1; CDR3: CASGYYDRGGYTF; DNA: TGTGCCAGCGGCTACTACGACAGGGGTGGCTACACCTTC
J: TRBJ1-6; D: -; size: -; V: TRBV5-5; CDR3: CASSKAGDSGSPLHF; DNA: TGTGCCAGCAGTAAGGCAGGGGATTCAGGTTCACCCCTCCACTTT
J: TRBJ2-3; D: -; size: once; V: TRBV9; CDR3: CASSVYQGRSTDTQYF; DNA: TGTGCCAGCAGCGTATACCAGGGCCGGAGCACAGATACGCAGTATTTT
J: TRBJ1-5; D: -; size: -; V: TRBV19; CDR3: CASSILDNNQPQHF; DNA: TGTGCCAGTAGTATATTAGACAACAATCAGCCCCAGCATTTT
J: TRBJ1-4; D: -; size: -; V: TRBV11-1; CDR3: CASSFFSSGNEKLFF; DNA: TGTGCCAGCAGCTTTTTCTCCAGCGGTAATGAAAAACTGTTTTTT
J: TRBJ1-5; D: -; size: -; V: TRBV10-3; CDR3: CAISSDRNSNQPQHF; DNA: TGTGCCATCAGTTCAGACAGAAATAGCAATCAGCCCCAGCATTTT
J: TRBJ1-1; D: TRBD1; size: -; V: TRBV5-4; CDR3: CASGGQGLNTEAFF; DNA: TGTGCCAGCGGGGGACAGGGGTTGAACACTGAAGCTTTCTTT
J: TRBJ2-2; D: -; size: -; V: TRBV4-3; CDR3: CASSQGVASTGELFF; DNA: TGCGCCAGCAGCCAAGGGGTAGCCTCCACCGGGGAGCTGTTTTTT
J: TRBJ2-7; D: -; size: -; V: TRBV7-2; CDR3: CASIDTLSYEQYF; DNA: TGTGCCAGCATTGACACATTATCTTACGAGCAGTACTTC
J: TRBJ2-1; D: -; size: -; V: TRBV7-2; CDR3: CASSSTRNNEQFF; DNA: TGTGCCAGCAGCTCGACTAGGAACAATGAGCAGTTCTTC
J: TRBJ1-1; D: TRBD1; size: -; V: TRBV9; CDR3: CASSPREQGATEAFF; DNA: TGTGCCAGCAGCCCTAGGGAACAGGGGGCCACTGAAGCTTTCTTT
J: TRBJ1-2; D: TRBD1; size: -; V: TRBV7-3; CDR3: CASSSGQGNYGYTF; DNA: TGTGCCAGCAGCTCTGGACAGGGAAACTATGGCTACACCTTC
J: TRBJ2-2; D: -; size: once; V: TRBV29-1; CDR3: CSVDRGNTGELFF; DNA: TGCAGCGTTGATAGGGGGAACACCGGGGAGCTGTTTTTT
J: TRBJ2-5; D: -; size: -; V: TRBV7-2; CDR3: CASSWEVGTQYF; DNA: TGTGCCAGCAGCTGGGAGGTAGGGACCCAGTACTTC
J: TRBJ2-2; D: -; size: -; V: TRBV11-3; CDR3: CASSLEQGELFF; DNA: TGTGCCAGCAGCTTGGAGCAGGGGGAGCTGTTTTTT
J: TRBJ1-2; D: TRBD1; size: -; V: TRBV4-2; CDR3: CASSPDDRGGYYGYTF; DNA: TGTGCCAGCAGCCCGGACGACAGGGGAGGGTACTATGGCTACACCTTC
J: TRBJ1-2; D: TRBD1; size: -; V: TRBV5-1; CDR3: CASSLGDSLVDGYTF; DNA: TGCGCCAGCAGCTTGGGGGACAGTTTGGTGGACGGCTACACCTTC
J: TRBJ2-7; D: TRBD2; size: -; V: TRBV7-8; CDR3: CASSLVSLAGAYEQYF; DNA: TGTGCCAGCAGCTTAGTATCCCTAGCGGGGGCCTACGAGCAGTACTTC
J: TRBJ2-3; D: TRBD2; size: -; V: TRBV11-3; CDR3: CASSFPSGEPRSTDTQYF; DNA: TGTGCCAGCAGCTTCCCTAGCGGGGAGCCTAGGAGCACAGATACGCAGTATTTT
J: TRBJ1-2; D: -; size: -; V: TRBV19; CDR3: CASSIGGGYTF; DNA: TGTGCCAGTAGTATTGGGGGCGGGTACACCTTC
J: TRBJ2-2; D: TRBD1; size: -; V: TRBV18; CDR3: CASSPPTGATGELFF; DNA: TGTGCCAGCTCACCACCAACAGGGGCCACCGGGGAGCTGTTTTTT
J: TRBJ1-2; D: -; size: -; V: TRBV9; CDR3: CASSGSKNGYTF; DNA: TGTGCCAGCAGCGGGAGTAAGAATGGCTACACCTTC
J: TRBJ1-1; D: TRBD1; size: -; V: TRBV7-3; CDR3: CASSLGQGEAFF; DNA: TGTGCCAGCAGCTTAGGACAGGGAGAAGCTTTCTTT
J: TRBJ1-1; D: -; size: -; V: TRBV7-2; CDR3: CASSLASGVDTEAFF; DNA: TGTGCCAGCAGCTTAGCGTCGGGGGTTGACACTGAAGCTTTCTTT
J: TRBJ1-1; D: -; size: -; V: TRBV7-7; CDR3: CASSLGESTEAFF; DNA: TGTGCTAGCAGCTTAGGGGAGAGCACTGAAGCTTTCTTT
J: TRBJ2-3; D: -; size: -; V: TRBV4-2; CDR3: CASRPSGGGGKDTQYF; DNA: TGTGCCAGCAGACCCTCGGGGGGAGGGGGGAAAGATACGCAGTATTTT
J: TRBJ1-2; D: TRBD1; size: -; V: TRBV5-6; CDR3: CASSDTGGNGYTF; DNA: TGTGCCAGCAGCGATACAGGGGGGAATGGCTACACCTTC
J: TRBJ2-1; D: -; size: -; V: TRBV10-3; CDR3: CAISAYSALYNEQFF; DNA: TGTGCCATCAGTGCTTATTCCGCACTTTACAATGAGCAGTTCTTC
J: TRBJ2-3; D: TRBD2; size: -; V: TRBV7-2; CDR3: CASSGTGGAADTQYF; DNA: TGTGCCAGCAGCGGGACCGGGGGGGCCGCAGATACGCAGTATTTT
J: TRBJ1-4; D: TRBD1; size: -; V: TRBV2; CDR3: CASTGQGAGEKLFF; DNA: TGTGCCAGCACCGGGCAGGGGGCTGGTGAAAAACTGTTTTTT
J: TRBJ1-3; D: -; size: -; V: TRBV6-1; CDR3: CASREDSHSGNTIYF; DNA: TGTGCCAGCAGAGAGGACAGCCACTCTGGAAACACCATATATTTT
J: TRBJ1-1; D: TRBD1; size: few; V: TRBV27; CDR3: CASSLRTGAPSEAFF; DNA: TGTGCCAGCAGTTTAAGGACAGGGGCGCCTAGTGAAGCTTTCTTT
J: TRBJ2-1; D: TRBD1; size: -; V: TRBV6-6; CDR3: CASSSVPPGGNEQFF; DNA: TGTGCCAGCAGTTCCGTTCCCCCAGGGGGCAATGAGCAGTTCTTC
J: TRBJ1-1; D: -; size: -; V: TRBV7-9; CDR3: CASSPWTENTEAFF; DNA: TGTGCCAGCAGCCCCTGGACAGAGAACACTGAAGCTTTCTTT
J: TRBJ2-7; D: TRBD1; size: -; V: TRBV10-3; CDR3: CAISESTGVYEQYF; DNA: TGTGCCATCAGTGAGTCGACAGGGGTCTACGAGCAGTACTTC
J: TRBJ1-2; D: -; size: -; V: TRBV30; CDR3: CAWSLPGPGGYTF; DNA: TGTGCCTGGAGTCTCCCAGGGCCTGGGGGCTACACCTTC
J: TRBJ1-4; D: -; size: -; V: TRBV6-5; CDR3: CASSRTVNEKLFF; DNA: TGTGCCAGCAGCCGGACAGTTAATGAAAAACTGTTTTTT
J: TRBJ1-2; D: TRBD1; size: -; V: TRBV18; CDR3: CASSPPDRAAFRYTF; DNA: TGTGCCAGCTCACCACCCGACAGGGCAGCCTTCCGCTACACCTTC
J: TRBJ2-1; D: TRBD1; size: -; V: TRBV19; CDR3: CASRKGAGYNEQFF; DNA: TGTGCCAGTAGGAAGGGGGCTGGCTACAATGAGCAGTTCTTC